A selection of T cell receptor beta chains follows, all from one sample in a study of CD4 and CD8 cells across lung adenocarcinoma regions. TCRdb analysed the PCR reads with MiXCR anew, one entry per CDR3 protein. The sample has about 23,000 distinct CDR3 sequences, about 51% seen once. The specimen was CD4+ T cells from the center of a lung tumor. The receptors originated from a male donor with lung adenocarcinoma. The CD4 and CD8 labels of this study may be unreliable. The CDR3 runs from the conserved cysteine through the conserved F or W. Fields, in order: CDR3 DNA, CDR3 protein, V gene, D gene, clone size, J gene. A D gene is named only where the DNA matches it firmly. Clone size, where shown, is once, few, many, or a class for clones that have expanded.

DNA: TGTGCCAGCAGTCTACTCCCTCCGGGACAGGGTACCCCCGGGGAGCTGTTTTTT
CDR3: CASSLLPPGQGTPGELFF
V: TRBV27
D: TRBD1
size: many
J: TRBJ2-2

DNA: TGTGCCAGCAGCTTAGTAGGGGTCTATGGCTACACCTTC
CDR3: CASSLVGVYGYTF
V: TRBV7-2
D: -
size: -
J: TRBJ1-2

DNA: TGTGCCAGCAGTGACGGGAGCGGGAGTAAAAACACGCAGTACTTT
CDR3: CASSDGSGSKNTQYF
V: TRBV6-4
D: TRBD2
size: -
J: TRBJ2-3

DNA: TGCCCGAGCCGTTATGCCGGGAGGGCCAATGCGCAGTTTTTC
CDR3: CPSRYAGRANAQFF
V: TRBV10-1
D: TRBD2
size: -
J: TRBJ2-6

DNA: TGTGCCAGCAGCGAACTAGTGGGGAACACCGGGAAGCAGTATTTT
CDR3: CASSELVGNTGKQYF
V: TRBV6-1
D: -
size: -
J: TRBJ2-3

DNA: TGCAGTGCTAGAGCCGGGGACTCTCAAGAGACCCAGTACTTC
CDR3: CSARAGDSQETQYF
V: TRBV20-1
D: -
size: -
J: TRBJ2-5

DNA: TGTGCGGGCAGCGGGGCGCCAGTCCCAGATACCCAGTACTTT
CDR3: CAGSGAPVPDTQYF
V: TRBV7-6
D: TRBD2
size: -
J: TRBJ2-4

DNA: TGCGCCAGCAGCCGTACCGACAGGGCCCCCTACAATGAGCAGTTCTTC
CDR3: CASSRTDRAPYNEQFF
V: TRBV4-1
D: TRBD1
size: -
J: TRBJ2-1

DNA: TGTGCCAGCAGTTCCCGACTAGCGGGAGTTGTAGAGCAGTACTTC
CDR3: CASSSRLAGVVEQYF
V: TRBV6-5
D: TRBD2
size: few
J: TRBJ2-7

DNA: TGTGCCGGCAGCTCCGGGGGGAGAGACCCAGAGACGCAGTATTTC
CDR3: CAGSSGGRDPETQYF
V: TRBV6-1
D: TRBD2
size: -
J: TRBJ2-3

DNA: TGTGCCATCAGTGAGGGGGGGCTGCACACTGAAGCTTTCTTT
CDR3: CAISEGGLHTEAFF
V: TRBV10-3
D: -
size: -
J: TRBJ1-1

DNA: TGTGCCACCAGCAGAGCAGGCCAGGTTTACGAGCAGTACTTC
CDR3: CATSRAGQVYEQYF
V: TRBV15
D: -
size: few
J: TRBJ2-7

DNA: TGTGCCAGCAGTGAAGGTGGCAGCTACCCGAACACTGAAGCTTTCTTT
CDR3: CASSEGGSYPNTEAFF
V: TRBV6-1
D: -
size: many
J: TRBJ1-1

DNA: TGTGCGAGCAGTTCTCTGGCCGAGCAGTACTTC
CDR3: CASSSLAEQYF
V: TRBV6-5
D: -
size: -
J: TRBJ2-7

DNA: TGTGCCAGCGGACTAGCGGGGAGACAAGAGACCCAGTACTTC
CDR3: CASGLAGRQETQYF
V: TRBV25-1
D: TRBD2
size: -
J: TRBJ2-5

DNA: TGTGCCAGCAGCTTAATCGGGGGTCTCCAAGAGACCCAGTACTTC
CDR3: CASSLIGGLQETQYF
V: TRBV7-8
D: -
size: -
J: TRBJ2-5

DNA: TGTGCCAGCAATCAGAACACTGAAGCTTTCTTT
CDR3: CASNQNTEAFF
V: TRBV6-1
D: -
size: few
J: TRBJ1-1

DNA: TGTGCCAGCAGCACTAAGGGAGCCGTGGTCTACGAGCAGTACTTC
CDR3: CASSTKGAVVYEQYF
V: TRBV6-1
D: -
size: medium-sized
J: TRBJ2-7

DNA: TGTGCCAGCAGGGAGAGACAGGGTGTTACCTCTGATGGGTACGAGCAGTACTTC
CDR3: CASRERQGVTSDGYEQYF
V: TRBV6-1
D: TRBD1
size: -
J: TRBJ2-7

DNA: TGCGCCAGCAGCCAAGATACAAAAAAGGTCAAAAACATTCAGTACTTC
CDR3: CASSQDTKKVKNIQYF
V: TRBV4-1
D: -
size: few
J: TRBJ2-4

DNA: TGTGCCAGGAGCCTCCAGTCCGTGATCCCAGAGACGCAGTTTTTT
CDR3: CARSLQSVIPETQFF
V: TRBV6-1
D: -
size: -
J: TRBJ2-2

DNA: TGTGCCAGCAGTGCGGGCCGCGGGGCCTGTGAGACAGAGACCCAGTACTTC
CDR3: CASSAGRGACETETQYF
V: TRBV27
D: -
size: -
J: TRBJ2-5

DNA: TGTGCCAGCAGAACCCTCTCGTATAGGGACGACAATTCACCCCACCATTTT
CDR3: CASRTLSYRDDNSPHHF
V: TRBV6-1
D: -
size: -
J: TRBJ1-5

DNA: TGTGCCTGGAGTGAGGGACAGACCTACAATGAGCAGTTCTTC
CDR3: CAWSEGQTYNEQFF
V: TRBV30
D: TRBD1
size: -
J: TRBJ2-1

DNA: TGTGCCAGCAGCTCACTCCCCGGGTCGACTAACCAAGAGACCCAGTACTTC
CDR3: CASSSLPGSTNQETQYF
V: TRBV7-2
D: -
size: once
J: TRBJ2-5

DNA: TGCGCCAGCGGGCGGCTGAGTGGCGGGAGCCAAGATACGCAGTATTTC
CDR3: CASGRLSGGSQDTQYF
V: TRBV10-1
D: TRBD2
size: -
J: TRBJ2-3

DNA: TGTGCCAACAGTCCTGGCCGACTAGCTTCTGGGACAGATACCCAGTACTTT
CDR3: CANSPGRLASGTDTQYF
V: TRBV27
D: -
size: once
J: TRBJ2-3

DNA: TGTGCCAGCAGATACGGGACTAACTACGAGCAGTACTTC
CDR3: CASRYGTNYEQYF
V: TRBV6-5
D: TRBD2
size: many
J: TRBJ2-7

DNA: TGTGCCTGCAGTCCGGGCCGAGGAGCTTGTGGGACAGAGACGCAGTACTTT
CDR3: CACSPGRGACGTETQYF
V: TRBV27
D: TRBD1
size: -
J: TRBJ2-3